This T cell receptor beta chain was sequenced in a study of blood T cell repertoires in COVID-19. Across the study: The origin of the acute and convalescent COVID-19 samples was the United States, Italy and Spain. PBMCs, B-cell-depleted T cells, or T cells were the source of the cDNA or gDNA that made up the material.

Original methodology: Estimation of nucleated cell counts relied on the amplification of reference gene primers. This table comes from immunoSEQ multiplex PCR, and its TCRdb copy is limited to in-frame clones, with some not included. Clone size and the V and J calls come from that table; the DNA yielded D and trimming. This table has approximately 65,000 clones, around 80% appearing once. Losses at the gene ends were 2 bases for V and 10 bases for J; bases not matched to a gene: 11. This CDR3 is built from 15 residues. Germline lookup yields CDR1 SNHLY and CDR2 FYNNEI. Input material: peripheral blood. The V call is TRBV2, the J call TRBJ2-5; TRBD2 aligns across 9 bases. The TCR sequence derives from a man older than 75 with acute or convalescent COVID-19. CDR3 sequence reads: CASSESSGGPEGQYF. CDR3 bases: TGTGCCAGCAGTGAATCCAGCGGGGGGCCGGAGGGCCAGTACTTC.